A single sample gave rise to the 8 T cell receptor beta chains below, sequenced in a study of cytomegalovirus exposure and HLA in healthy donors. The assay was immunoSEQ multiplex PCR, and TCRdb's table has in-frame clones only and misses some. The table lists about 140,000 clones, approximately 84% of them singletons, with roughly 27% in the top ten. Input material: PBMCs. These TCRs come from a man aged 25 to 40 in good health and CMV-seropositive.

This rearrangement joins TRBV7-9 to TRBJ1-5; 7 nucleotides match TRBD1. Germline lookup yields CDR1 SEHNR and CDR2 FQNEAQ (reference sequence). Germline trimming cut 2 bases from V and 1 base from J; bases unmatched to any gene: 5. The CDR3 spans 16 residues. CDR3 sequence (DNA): TGTGCCAGCAGCTTAACCGGGACAGCAAGCAATCAGCCCCAGCATTTT. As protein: CASSLTGTASNQPQHF.

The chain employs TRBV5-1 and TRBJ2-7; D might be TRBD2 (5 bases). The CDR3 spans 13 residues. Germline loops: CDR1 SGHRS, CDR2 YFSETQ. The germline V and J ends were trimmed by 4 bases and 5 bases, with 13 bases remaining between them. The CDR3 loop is CASSATAGNEQYF. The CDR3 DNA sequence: TGCGCCAGCAGCGCAACCGCGGGCAACGAGCAGTACTTC.

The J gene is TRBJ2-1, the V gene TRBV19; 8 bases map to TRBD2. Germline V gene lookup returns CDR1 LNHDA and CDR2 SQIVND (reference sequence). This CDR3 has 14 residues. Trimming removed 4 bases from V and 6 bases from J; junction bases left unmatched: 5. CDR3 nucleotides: TGTGCCAGTAGTACGGGACTAGGGGTCAATGAGCAGTTCTTC. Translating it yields CASSTGLGVNEQFF.

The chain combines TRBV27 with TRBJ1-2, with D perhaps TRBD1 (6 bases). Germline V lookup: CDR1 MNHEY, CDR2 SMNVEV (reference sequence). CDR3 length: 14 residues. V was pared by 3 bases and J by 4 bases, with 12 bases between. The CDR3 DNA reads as TGTGCCAGCAGTTTGCGGGGGCTTGGCTATGGCTACACCTTC. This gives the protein CASSLRGLGYGYTF.

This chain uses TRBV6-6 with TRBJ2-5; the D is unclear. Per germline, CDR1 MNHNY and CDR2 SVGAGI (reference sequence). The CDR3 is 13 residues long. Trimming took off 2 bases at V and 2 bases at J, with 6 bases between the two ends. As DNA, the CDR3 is TGTGCCAGCAGTTACGCCAGGCAAGAGACCCAGTACTTC. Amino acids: CASSYARQETQYF.

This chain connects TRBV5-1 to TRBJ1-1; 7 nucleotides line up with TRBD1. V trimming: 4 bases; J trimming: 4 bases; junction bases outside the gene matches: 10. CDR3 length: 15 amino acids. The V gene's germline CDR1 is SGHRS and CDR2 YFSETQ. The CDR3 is CASSLHKTGPTEAFF. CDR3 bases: TGCGCCAGCAGCCTTCACAAGACAGGGCCCACTGAAGCTTTCTTT.

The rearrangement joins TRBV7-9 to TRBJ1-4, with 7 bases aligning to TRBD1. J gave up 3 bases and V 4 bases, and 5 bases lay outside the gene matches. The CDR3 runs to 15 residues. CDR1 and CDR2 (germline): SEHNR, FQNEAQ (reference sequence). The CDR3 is CASSSWTGANEKLFF. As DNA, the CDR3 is TGTGCCAGCAGCTCGTGGACAGGAGCTAATGAAAAACTGTTTTTT.

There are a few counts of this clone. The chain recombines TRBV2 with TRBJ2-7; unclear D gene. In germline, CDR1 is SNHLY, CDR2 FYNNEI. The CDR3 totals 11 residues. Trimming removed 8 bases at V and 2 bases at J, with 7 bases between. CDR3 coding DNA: TGTGCCAGCGCAGTCACCTACGAGCAGTACTTC. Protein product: CASAVTYEQYF.